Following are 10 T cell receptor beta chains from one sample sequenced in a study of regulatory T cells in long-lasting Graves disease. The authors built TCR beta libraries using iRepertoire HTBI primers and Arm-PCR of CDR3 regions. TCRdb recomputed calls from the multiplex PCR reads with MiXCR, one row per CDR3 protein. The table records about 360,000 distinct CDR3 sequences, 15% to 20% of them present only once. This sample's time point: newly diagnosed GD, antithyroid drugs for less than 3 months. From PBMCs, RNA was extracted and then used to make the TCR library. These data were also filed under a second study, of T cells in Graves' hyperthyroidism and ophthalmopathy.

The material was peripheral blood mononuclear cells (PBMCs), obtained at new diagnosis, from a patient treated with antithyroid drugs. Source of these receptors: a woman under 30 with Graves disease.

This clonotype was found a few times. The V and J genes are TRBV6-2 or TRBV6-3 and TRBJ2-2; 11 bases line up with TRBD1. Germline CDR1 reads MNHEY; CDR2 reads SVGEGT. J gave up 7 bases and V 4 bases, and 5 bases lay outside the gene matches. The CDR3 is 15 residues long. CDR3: CASSSDRGRVGELFF. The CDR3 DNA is TGTGCCAGCAGTTCGGACAGGGGGCGCGTCGGGGAGCTGTTTTTT.

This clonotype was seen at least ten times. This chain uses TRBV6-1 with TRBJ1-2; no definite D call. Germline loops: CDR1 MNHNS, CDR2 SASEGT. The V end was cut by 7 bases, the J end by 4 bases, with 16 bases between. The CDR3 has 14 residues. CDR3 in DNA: TGTGCCAGCACCCGAGGTGCAGCGATCTATGGCTACACCTTC. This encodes CASTRGAAIYGYTF.

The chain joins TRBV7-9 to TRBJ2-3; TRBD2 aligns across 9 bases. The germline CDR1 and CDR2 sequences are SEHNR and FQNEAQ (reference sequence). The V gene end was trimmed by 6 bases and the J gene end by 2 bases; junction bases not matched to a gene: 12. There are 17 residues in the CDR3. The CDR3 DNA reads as TGTGCCAGCAGGATTCAGACTAGCGGATCCCTCACAGATACGCAGTATTTT. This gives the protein CASRIQTSGSLTDTQYF.

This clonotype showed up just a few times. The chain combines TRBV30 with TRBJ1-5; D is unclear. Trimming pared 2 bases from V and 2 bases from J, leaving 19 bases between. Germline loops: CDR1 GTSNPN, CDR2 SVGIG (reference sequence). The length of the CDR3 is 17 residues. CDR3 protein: CAWSYGQDLIRNQPQHF. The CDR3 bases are TGTGCCTGGAGTTATGGGCAGGACTTAATCCGCAATCAGCCCCAGCATTTT.

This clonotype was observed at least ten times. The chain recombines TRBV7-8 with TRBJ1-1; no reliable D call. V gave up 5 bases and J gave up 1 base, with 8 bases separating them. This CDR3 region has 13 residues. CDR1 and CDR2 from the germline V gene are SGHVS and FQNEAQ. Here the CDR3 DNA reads TGTGCCAGCAGCCGTCTGAGGAACACTGAAGCTTTCTTT. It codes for CASSRLRNTEAFF.

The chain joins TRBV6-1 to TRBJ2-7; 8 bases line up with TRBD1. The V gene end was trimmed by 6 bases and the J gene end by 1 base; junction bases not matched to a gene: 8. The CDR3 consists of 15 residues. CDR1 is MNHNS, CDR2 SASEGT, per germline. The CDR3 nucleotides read TGTGCCAGCAGGGGTCCGCAGGGGGCATCCTACGAGCAGTACTTC. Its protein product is CASRGPQGASYEQYF.

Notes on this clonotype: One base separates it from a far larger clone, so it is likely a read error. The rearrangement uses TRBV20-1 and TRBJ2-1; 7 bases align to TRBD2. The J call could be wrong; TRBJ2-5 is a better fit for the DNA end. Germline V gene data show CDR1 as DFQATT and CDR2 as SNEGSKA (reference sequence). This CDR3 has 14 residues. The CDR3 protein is CSASPYASGETQYF. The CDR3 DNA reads TGCAGTGCTTCCCCCTACGCTAGCGGAGAGACCCAGTACTTC.

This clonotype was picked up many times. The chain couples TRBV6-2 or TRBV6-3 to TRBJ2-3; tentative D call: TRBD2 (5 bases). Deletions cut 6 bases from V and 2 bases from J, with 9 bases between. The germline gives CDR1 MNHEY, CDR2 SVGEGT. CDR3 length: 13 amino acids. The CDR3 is CASRAGTTDTQYF. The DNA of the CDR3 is TGTGCCAGCAGGGCGGGTACCACAGATACGCAGTATTTT.

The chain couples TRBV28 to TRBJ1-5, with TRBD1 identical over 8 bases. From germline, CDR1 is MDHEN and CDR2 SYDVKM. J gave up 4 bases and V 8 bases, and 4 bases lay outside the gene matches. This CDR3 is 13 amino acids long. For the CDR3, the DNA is TGTGCCAGCTACCGGGACAGGAATCAGCCCCAGCATTTT. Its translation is CASYRDRNQPQHF. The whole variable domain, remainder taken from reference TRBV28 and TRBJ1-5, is DVKVTQSSRYLVKRTGEKVFLECVQDMDHENMFWYRQDPGLGLRLIYFSYDVKMKEKGDIPEGYSVSREKKERFSLILESASTNQTSMYLCASYRDRNQPQHFGDGTRLSIL.

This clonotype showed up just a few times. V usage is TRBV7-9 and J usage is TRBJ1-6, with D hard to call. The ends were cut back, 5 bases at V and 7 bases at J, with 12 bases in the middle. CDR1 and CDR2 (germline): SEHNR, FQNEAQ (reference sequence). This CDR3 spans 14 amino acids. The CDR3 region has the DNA TGTGCCAGCAGCCTGAACGTTGAAAATTCACCCCTCCACTTT. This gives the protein CASSLNVENSPLHF.